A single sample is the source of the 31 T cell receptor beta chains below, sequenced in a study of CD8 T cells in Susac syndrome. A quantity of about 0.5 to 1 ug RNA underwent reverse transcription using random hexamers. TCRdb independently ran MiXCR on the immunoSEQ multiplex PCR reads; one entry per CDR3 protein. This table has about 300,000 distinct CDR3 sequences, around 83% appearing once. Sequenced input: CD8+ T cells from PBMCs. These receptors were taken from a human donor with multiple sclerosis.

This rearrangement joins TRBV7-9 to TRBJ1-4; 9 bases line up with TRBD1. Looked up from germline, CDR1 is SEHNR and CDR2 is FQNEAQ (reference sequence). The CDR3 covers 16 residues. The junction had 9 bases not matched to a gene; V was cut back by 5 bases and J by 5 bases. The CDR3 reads CASSPQTGTGNEKLFF. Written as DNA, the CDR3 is TGTGCCAGCAGCCCACAGACCGGGACAGGGAATGAAAAACTGTTTTTT.

The chain's CDR3 is CASSLADSLMDTQYF. CDR3 nucleotides: TGTGCCAGCAGTTTGGCGGACTCCCTAATGGATACGCAGTATTTT. The V call is TRBV28, the J call TRBJ2-3, with D possibly TRBD2 on 5 matching bases. V lost 3 bases to trimming and J lost 6 bases, with 16 bases between them. Germline V gene sequence: CDR1 MDHEN, CDR2 SYDVKM. The CDR3 has 15 residues.

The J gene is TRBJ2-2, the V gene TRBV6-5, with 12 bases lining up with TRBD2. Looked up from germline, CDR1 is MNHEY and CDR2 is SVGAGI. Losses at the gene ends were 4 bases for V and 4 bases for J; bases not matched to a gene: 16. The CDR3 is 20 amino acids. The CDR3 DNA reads TGTGCCAGCAGTTCTCCCGTGGCTAGCGGGAGGGCCTATATCACCGGGGAGCTGTTTTTT. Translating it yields CASSSPVASGRAYITGELFF.

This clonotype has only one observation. The CDR3 sequence: CASNNQGARTDTQYF. The DNA for the CDR3 is TGTGCCAGCAACAACCAGGGGGCCAGAACAGATACGCAGTATTTT. The genes are TRBV7-9 and TRBJ2-3; 8 bases match TRBD1. Looked up from germline, CDR1 is SEHNR and CDR2 is FQNEAQ (reference sequence). The CDR3 has 15 residues. Trimming took 7 bases from V and 3 from J; bases not matched to a gene: 9.

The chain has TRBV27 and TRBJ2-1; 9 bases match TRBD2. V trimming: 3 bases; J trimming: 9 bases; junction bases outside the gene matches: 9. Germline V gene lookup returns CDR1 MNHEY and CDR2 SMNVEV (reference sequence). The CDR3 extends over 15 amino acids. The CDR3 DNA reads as TGTGCCAGCAGTTTTAGTAGCGGGAGTTATGGTGAGCAGTTCTTC. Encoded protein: CASSFSSGSYGEQFF.

The CDR3 sequence is CASSVASGRELVEQFF. In DNA form, the CDR3 reads TGTGCCAGCAGCGTAGCTAGCGGGAGGGAGTTGGTTGAGCAGTTCTTC. The rearrangement links TRBV9 to TRBJ2-1; TRBD2 aligns across 12 bases. CDR1 SGDLS and CDR2 YYNGEE come from the germline V gene. This CDR3 is 16 amino acids long. V trimming: 0 bases; J trimming: 9 bases; junction bases outside the gene matches: 7.

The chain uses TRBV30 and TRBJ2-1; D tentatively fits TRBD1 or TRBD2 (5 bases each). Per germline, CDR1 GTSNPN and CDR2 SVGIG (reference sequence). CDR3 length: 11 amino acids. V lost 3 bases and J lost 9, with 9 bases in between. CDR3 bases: TGTGCCTGGAGAACAGGACTTGAGCAGTTCTTC. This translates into CAWRTGLEQFF.

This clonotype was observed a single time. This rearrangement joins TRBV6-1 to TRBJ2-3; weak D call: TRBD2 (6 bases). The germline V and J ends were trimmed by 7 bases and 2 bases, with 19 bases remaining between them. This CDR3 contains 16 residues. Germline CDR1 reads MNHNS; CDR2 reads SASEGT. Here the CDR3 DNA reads TGTGCCAGCAAATTACGCACTAGCAGTGTCACAGATACGCAGTATTTT. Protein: CASKLRTSSVTDTQYF.

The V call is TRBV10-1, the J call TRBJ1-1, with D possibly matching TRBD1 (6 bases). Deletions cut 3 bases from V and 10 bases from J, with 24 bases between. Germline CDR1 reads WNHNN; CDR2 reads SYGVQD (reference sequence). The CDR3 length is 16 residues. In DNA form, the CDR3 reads TGCGCCAGCAGTGAATCGAACAGGGCTGGGGACCGTGTAGCTTTCTTT. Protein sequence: CASSESNRAGDRVAFF.

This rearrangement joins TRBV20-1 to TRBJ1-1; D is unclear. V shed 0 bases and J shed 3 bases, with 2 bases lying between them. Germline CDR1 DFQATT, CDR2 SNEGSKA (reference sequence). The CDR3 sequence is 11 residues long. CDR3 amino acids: CSARDYTEAFF. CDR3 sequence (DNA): TGCAGTGCTAGAGATTACACTGAAGCTTTCTTT.

The CDR3 reads CSARVEGAHEELGEQFF. The CDR3 DNA reads TGCAGTGCTAGAGTTGAGGGGGCGCACGAGGAATTGGGTGAGCAGTTCTTC. The chain couples TRBV20-1 to TRBJ2-1; 7 nucleotides agree with TRBD1. CDR3 length: 17 residues. V shed 1 base, J shed 9 bases, and the junction held 18 bases outside the gene matches. CDR1 DFQATT and CDR2 SNEGSKA come from the germline V gene (reference sequence).

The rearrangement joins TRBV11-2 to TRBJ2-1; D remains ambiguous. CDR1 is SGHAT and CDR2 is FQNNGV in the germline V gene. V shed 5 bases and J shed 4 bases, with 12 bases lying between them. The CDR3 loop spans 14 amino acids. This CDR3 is CASSLVGLYNEQFF. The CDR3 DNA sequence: TGTGCCAGCAGCCTAGTAGGGCTTTACAATGAGCAGTTCTTC.

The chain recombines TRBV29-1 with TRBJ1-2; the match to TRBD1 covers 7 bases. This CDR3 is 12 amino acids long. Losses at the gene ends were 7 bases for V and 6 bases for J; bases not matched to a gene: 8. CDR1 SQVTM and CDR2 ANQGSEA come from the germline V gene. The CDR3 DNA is TGCAGCGCCGACAGGGAACCTGATGGCTACACCTTC. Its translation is CSADREPDGYTF.

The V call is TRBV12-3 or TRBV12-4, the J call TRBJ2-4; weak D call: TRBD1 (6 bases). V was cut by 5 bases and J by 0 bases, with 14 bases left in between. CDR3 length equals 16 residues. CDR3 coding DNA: TGTGCCAGCAGTCTTGAGACAGGCCTAGCCAAAAACATTCAGTACTTC. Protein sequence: CASSLETGLAKNIQYF.

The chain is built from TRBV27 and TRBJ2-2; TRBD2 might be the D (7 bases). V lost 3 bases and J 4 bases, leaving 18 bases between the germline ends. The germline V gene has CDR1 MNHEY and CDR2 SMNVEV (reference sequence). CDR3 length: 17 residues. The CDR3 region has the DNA TGTGCCAGCAGTTTTCTAGCGGAGGAGGGGGGCACCGGGGAGCTGTTTTTT. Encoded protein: CASSFLAEEGGTGELFF.

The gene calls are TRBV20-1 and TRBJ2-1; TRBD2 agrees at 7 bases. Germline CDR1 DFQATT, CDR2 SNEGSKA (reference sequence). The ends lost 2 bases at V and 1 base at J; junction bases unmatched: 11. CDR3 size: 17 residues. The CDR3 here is CSARKLATGRSYNEQFF. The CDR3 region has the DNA TGCAGTGCTAGAAAACTAGCGACCGGGCGGTCCTACAATGAGCAGTTCTTC.

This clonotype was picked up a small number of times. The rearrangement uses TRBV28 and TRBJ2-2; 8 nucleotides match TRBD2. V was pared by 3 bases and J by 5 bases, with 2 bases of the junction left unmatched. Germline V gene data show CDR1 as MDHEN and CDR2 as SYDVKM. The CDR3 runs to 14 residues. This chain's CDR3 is CASSLAGGTGELFF. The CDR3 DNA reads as TGTGCCAGCAGTTTGGCGGGAGGAACCGGGGAGCTGTTTTTT. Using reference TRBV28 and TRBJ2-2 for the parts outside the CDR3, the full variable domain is DVKVTQSSRYLVKRTGEKVFLECVQDMDHENMFWYRQDPGLGLRLIYFSYDVKMKEKGDIPEGYSVSREKKERFSLILESASTNQTSMYLCASSLAGGTGELFFGEGSRLTVL.

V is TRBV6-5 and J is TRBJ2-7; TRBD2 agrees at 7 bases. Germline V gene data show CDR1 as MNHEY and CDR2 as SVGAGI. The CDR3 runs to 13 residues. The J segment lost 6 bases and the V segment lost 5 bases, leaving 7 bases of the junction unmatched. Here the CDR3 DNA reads TGTGCCAGCAGTCCATCGGTAGCGGGCGAGCAGTACTTC. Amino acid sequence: CASSPSVAGEQYF.

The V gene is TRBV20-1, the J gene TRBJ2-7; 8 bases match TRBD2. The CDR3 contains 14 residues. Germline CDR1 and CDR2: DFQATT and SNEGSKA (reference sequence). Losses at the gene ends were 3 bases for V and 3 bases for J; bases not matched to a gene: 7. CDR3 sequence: CSASREGRYYEQYF. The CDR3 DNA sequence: TGCAGTGCTAGCCGGGAGGGACGATACTACGAGCAGTACTTC.

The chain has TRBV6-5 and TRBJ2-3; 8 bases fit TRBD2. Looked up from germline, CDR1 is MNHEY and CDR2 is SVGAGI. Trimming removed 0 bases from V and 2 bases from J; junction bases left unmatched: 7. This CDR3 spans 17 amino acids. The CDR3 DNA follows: TGTGCCAGCAGTTACTCAGGTTTAGCGGGGACCACAGATACGCAGTATTTT. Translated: CASSYSGLAGTTDTQYF.

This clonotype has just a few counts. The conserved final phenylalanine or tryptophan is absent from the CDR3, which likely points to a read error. The CDR3 coding sequence is TGTGCCAGCAGCCTGCGGGACGGGACCTACGAGCAGTACTCC. It specifies CASSLRDGTYEQYS. V and J are TRBV3-1 and TRBJ2-7; a weak D match, TRBD2 (6 bases). Germline V gives CDR1 LGHDT, CDR2 YNNKEL (reference sequence). This CDR3 is 14 amino acids long. V was clipped by 4 bases and J by 2 bases, with 12 bases between them.

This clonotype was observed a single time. The CDR3 is CASSPGGRLAVFF. The CDR3 DNA is TGTGCCAGCAGCCCGGGGGGACGGCTCGCGGTTTTCTTT. The V and J genes are TRBV9 and TRBJ1-1; the D gene is possibly TRBD1 (5 bases). The CDR3 consists of 13 residues. From germline, CDR1 is SGDLS and CDR2 YYNGEE. The V end lost 4 bases, the J end lost 13 bases, and 20 bases lay between the germline ends.

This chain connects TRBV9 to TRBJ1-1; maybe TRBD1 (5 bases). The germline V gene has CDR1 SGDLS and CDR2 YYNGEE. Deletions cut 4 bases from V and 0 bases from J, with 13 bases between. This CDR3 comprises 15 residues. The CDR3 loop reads CASSLTKGLNTEAFF. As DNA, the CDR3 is TGTGCCAGCAGCCTAACCAAGGGGCTGAACACTGAAGCTTTCTTT.

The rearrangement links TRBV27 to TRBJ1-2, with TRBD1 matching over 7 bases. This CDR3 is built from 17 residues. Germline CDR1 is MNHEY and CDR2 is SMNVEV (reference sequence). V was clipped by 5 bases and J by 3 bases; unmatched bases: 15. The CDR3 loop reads CASSPLSGQRNYYGYTF. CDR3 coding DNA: TGTGCCAGCAGTCCGCTGTCGGGACAGCGGAATTACTATGGCTACACCTTC.

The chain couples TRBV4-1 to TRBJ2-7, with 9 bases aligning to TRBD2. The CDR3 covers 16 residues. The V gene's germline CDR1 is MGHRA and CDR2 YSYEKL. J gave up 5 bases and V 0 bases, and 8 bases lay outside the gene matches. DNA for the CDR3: TGCGCCAGCAGCCAAGATAGGCGGCGGGAGGGCAACGAGCAGTACTTC. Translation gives CASSQDRRREGNEQYF.

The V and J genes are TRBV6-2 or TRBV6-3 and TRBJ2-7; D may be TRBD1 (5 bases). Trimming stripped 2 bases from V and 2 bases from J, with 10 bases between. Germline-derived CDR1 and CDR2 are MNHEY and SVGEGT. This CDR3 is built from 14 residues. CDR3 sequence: CASSYSRATYEQYF. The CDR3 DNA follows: TGTGCCAGCAGTTACAGCAGGGCGACCTACGAGCAGTACTTC.

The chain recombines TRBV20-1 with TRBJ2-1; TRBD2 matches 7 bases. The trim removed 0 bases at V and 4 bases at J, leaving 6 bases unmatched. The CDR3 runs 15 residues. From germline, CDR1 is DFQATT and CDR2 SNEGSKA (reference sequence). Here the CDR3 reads CSARDSLADYNEQFF. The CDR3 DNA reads TGCAGTGCTAGAGATTCCCTAGCGGATTACAATGAGCAGTTCTTC.

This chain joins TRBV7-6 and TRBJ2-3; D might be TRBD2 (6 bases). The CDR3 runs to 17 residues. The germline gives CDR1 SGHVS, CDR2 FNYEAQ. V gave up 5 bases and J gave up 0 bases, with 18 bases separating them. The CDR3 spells CASSQRLAGTSTDTQYF. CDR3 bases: TGTGCCAGCAGCCAAAGACTGGCGGGAACTAGCACAGATACGCAGTATTTT.

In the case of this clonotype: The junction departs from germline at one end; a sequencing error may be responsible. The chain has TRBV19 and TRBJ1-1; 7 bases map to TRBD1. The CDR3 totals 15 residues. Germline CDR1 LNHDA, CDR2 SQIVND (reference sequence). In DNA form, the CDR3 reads TGTGCCGGTAGTCTCCACCCCGAAGGGGGCCCTGAAGCTTTCTTT. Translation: CAGSLHPEGGPEAFF.

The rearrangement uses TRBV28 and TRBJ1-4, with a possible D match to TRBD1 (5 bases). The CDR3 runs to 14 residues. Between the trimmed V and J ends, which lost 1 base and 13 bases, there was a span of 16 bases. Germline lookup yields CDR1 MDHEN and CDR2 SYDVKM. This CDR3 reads CASSLSPEGEGLFF. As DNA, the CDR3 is TGTGCCAGCAGTTTATCCCCCGAAGGGGAAGGACTGTTTTTT.

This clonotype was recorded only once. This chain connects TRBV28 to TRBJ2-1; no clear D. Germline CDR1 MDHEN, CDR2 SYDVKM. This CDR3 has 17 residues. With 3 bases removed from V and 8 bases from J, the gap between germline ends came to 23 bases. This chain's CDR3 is CASSFPSRSENKDEQFF. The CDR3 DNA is TGTGCCAGCAGTTTCCCGTCTCGGTCAGAGAATAAGGATGAGCAGTTCTTC.